Shown below are 9 T cell receptor beta chains from a single sample sequenced in a study of blood T cell repertoires in COVID-19. The data were produced by immunoSEQ multiplex PCR, yet TCRdb's version contains in-frame clones alone and is incomplete. The sample shows under 250,000 clones, roughly 90% of them seen only once. The sequenced material came from peripheral blood. The receptor source for this set is a man in his sixties who had recovered from COVID-19.

J is TRBJ1-1 and V is TRBV28; a possible D gene is TRBD1 (5 bases). The V and J ends lost 5 bases and 5 bases respectively, with 15 bases between them. Germline CDR1 is MDHEN and CDR2 is SYDVKM. CDR3 length: 14 residues. The CDR3 nucleotides read TGTGCCAGCAGTATCCCCGGGGGATATACTGAAGCTTTCTTT. As protein: CASSIPGGYTEAFF.

The gene calls are TRBV18 and TRBJ2-7, with 8 positions matching TRBD1. Looked up from germline, CDR1 is KGHSH and CDR2 is LQKENI. The CDR3 contains 14 residues. V was clipped by 6 bases and J by 3 bases; unmatched bases: 7. CDR3 sequence (DNA): TGTGCCAGCTCTCGCAGGACAGGGTTCTACGAGCAGTACTTC. Translated, it gives CASSRRTGFYEQYF.

In regard to this clone: Different DNA sequences within this sample yield the same CDR3. The gene calls are TRBV11-3 and TRBJ2-2; 9 nucleotides match TRBD1. This CDR3 comprises 13 residues. V lost 6 bases and J lost 6; bases outside the gene matches: 2. From germline, CDR1 is SGHNT and CDR2 YENEEA. The CDR3: CASSRQGAGELFF. The CDR3 DNA sequence: TGTGCCAGCAGTCGACAGGGGGCCGGGGAGCTGTTTTTT.

This clone was seen more than once but under ten times. V gene TRBV5-4 combines with J gene TRBJ1-6; weak D call: TRBD1 (6 bases). The germline V gene encodes CDR1 SGHNT and CDR2 YYREEE (reference sequence). V shed 0 bases and J shed 14 bases, with 18 bases lying between them. This CDR3 is built from 15 residues. The CDR3 is CASSLAGGLGRTLHF. CDR3 DNA sequence: TGTGCCAGCAGCTTGGCCGGGGGGCTTGGGAGGACCCTCCACTTT.

The chain employs TRBV6-6 and TRBJ2-2; 11 bases match TRBD1. This CDR3 contains 16 residues. J gave up 7 bases and V 0 bases, and 4 bases lay outside the gene matches. Germline V lookup: CDR1 MNHNY, CDR2 SVGAGI (reference sequence). In DNA, the CDR3 is TGTGCCAGCAGTTACTCGAGGACAGGGGGCTTCGGGGAGCTGTTTTTT. Protein product: CASSYSRTGGFGELFF.

The gene calls are TRBV5-6 and TRBJ2-3, with TRBD2 matching over 7 bases. The germline V gene encodes CDR1 SGHDT and CDR2 YYEEEE. V was pared by 6 bases and J by 7 bases, with 20 bases of the junction left unmatched. The CDR3 covers 17 residues. CDR3 nucleotides: TGTGCCAGCAACCCAGGGCTGGGGGGGAACCTCCCGAATACGCAGTATTTT. Residues: CASNPGLGGNLPNTQYF.

The rearrangement joins TRBV29-1 to TRBJ2-5; D possibly corresponds to TRBD2 (6 bases). Germline loops: CDR1 SQVTM, CDR2 ANQGSEA. Trimming removed 8 bases from V and 4 bases from J, with 20 bases in between. The CDR3 is made up of 14 amino acids. CDR3 sequence reads: CSCSPGGKGETQYF. The CDR3 coding sequence is TGCAGCTGCAGTCCCGGGGGTAAGGGAGAGACCCAGTACTTC. Full variable domain (rest looked up from reference TRBV29-1 and TRBJ2-5): SAVISQKPSRDICQRGTSLTIQCQVDSQVTMMFWYRQQPGQSLTLIATANQGSEATYESGFVIDKFPISRPNLTFSTLTVSNMSPEDSSIYLCSCSPGGKGETQYFGPGTRLLVL.

The CDR3 spells CASSLLGQGTGQFF. CDR3 DNA sequence: TGTGCCAGCAGCTTATTGGGACAGGGGACGGGGCAGTTCTTC. The chain recombines TRBV7-2 with TRBJ2-1; 10 nucleotides agree with TRBD1. Germline loops: CDR1 SGHTA, CDR2 FQGNSA. The CDR3 runs 14 residues. With 2 bases clipped from V and 12 bases from J, the junction kept 7 bases outside the gene matches. Full variable domain (rest looked up from reference TRBV7-2 and TRBJ2-1): GAGVSQSPSNKVTEKGKDVELRCDPISGHTALYWYRQSLGQGLEFLIYFQGNSAPDKSGLPSDRFSAERTGGSVSTLTIQRTQQEDSAVYLCASSLLGQGTGQFFGPGTRLTVL.

This chain links TRBV11-3 with TRBJ2-3; tentatively, D is TRBD2 (5 bases). Germline lookup yields CDR1 SGHNT and CDR2 YENEEA. The CDR3 is 14 amino acids. V was cut by 3 bases and J by 4 bases, with 11 bases left in between. The CDR3 region is CASSFGVAADTQYF. The CDR3 DNA reads TGTGCCAGCAGCTTCGGGGTAGCAGCAGATACGCAGTATTTT.